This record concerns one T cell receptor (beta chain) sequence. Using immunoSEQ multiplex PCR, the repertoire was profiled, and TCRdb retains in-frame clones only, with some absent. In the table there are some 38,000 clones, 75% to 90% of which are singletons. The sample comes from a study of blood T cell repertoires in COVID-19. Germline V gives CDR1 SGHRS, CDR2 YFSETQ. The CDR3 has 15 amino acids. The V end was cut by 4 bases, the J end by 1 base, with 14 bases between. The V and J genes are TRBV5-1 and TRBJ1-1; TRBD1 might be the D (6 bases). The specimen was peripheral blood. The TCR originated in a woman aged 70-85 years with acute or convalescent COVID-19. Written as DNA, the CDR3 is TGCGCCAGCAGCCACCCCCCAGGGGAGAACACTGAAGCTTTCTTT. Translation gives CASSHPPGENTEAFF.